The 28 T cell receptor beta chains presented below share a single source sample, sequenced in a study of long-term antiretroviral therapy in people with HIV. The run of the v3.0 immunoSEQ assay was at survey level. Profiled with immunoSEQ multiplex PCR; TCRdb holds only in-frame clones, not every one. This sample carries some 28,000 clones, 70% to 90% of them seen once, and the ten largest clones take just under 8.5%. The specimen was unsorted PBMCs, collected 3 years after starting antiretroviral therapy. All receptors derive from a man aged 35-49 years with HIV.

The V gene is TRBV6-5, the J gene TRBJ1-2, with D perhaps matching TRBD1 (5 bases). V lost 4 bases and J lost 6, with 15 bases in between. The germline V gene encodes CDR1 MNHEY and CDR2 SVGAGI. CDR3 length equals 14 residues. The chain's CDR3 is CASSSRGLSDGYTF. In DNA form, the CDR3 reads TGTGCCAGCAGTTCCCGGGGACTTTCGGATGGCTACACCTTC.

The DNA of the CDR3 is TGTGCCAGCAGCTTAGCGGGAGTTGGGGTCCAAGAGACCCAGTACTTC. The encoded protein is CASSLAGVGVQETQYF. The chain links TRBV7-9 to TRBJ2-5; D may be TRBD2 (5 bases). The ends were cut back, 0 bases at V and 1 base at J, with 12 bases in the middle. Germline CDR1 is SEHNR and CDR2 is FQNEAQ (reference sequence). This CDR3 comprises 16 residues.

The chain combines TRBV7-9 with TRBJ2-3; TRBD1 or TRBD2 may be the D gene (5 bases each). V lost 1 base, J lost 1 base, and 15 bases lay in between. The CDR3 covers 17 residues. The germline gives CDR1 SEHNR, CDR2 FQNEAQ (reference sequence). This CDR3 is CASSLDVVRGGTDTQYF. DNA of the CDR3: TGTGCCAGCAGCTTAGACGTCGTTAGAGGGGGCACAGATACGCAGTATTTT.

V is TRBV4-1 and J is TRBJ1-5, with a tentative D call TRBD1 (5 bases). V gave up 1 base and J gave up 2 bases, with 15 bases separating them. CDR1 is MGHRA, CDR2 YSYEKL, per germline. The CDR3 spans 17 residues. The CDR3 DNA reads as TGCGCCAGCAGCCAAGTGGGGTGGGGCCTCGGCAATCAGCCCCAGCATTTT. Amino acid sequence: CASSQVGWGLGNQPQHF.

The chain uses TRBV5-1 and TRBJ2-3, with D perhaps matching TRBD2 (6 bases). V lost 6 bases to trimming and J lost 4 bases, with 18 bases between them. The V gene's germline CDR1 is SGHRS and CDR2 YFSETQ. This CDR3 has 15 amino acids. The CDR3 loop is CASMGGGLASDTQYF. The CDR3 DNA is TGCGCCAGCATGGGTGGGGGACTGGCATCAGATACGCAGTATTTT.

CDR3 nucleotide sequence: TGTGCCAGCAGTGATATAGGTCAGCCCCAGCATTTT. Its protein is CASSDIGQPQHF. V is TRBV2 and J is TRBJ1-5; D remains unclear. The CDR3 totals 12 residues. Trimming removed 3 bases at V and 6 bases at J, with 6 bases between. The germline gives CDR1 SNHLY, CDR2 FYNNEI.

This chain connects TRBV29-1 to TRBJ2-1, with D uncertain. The V gene lost 1 base and the J gene lost 4 bases, with 20 bases spanning the gap. CDR1 and CDR2 (germline): SQVTM, ANQGSEA. The CDR3 spans 17 residues. The CDR3 spells CSVEVDLFMQSYNEQFF. CDR3 sequence (DNA): TGCAGCGTTGAAGTGGACCTTTTTATGCAGTCATACAATGAGCAGTTCTTC.

This clone came up once. The CDR3 DNA follows: TGTGCCAGCAGCTCTCCGGGAAACGAGGACACTGAAGCTTTCTTT. Amino acids: CASSSPGNEDTEAFF. The chain uses TRBV7-6 and TRBJ1-1; the D is unclear. Germline V gives CDR1 SGHVS, CDR2 FNYEAQ. This CDR3 comprises 15 residues. V lost 4 bases to trimming and J lost 3 bases, with 15 bases between them. The full variable domain, its missing parts supplied by reference TRBV7-6 and TRBJ1-1, is GAGVSQSPRYKVTKRGQDVALRCDPISGHVSLYWYRQALGQGPEFLTYFNYEAQQDKSGLPNDRFSAERPEGSISTLTIQRTEQRDSAMYRCASSSPGNEDTEAFFGQGTRLTVV.

The V and J genes are TRBV5-4 and TRBJ2-1, with TRBD1 identical over 11 bases. The CDR3 length is 15 residues. The germline CDR1 and CDR2 sequences are SGHNT and YYREEE (reference sequence). J gave up 7 bases and V 3 bases, and 6 bases lay outside the gene matches. CDR3 nucleotides: TGTGCCAGCAGCTCCCGGGACAGGGGGAGGAATGAGCAGTTCTTC. As protein: CASSSRDRGRNEQFF.

The chain has TRBV4-1 and TRBJ2-7; possible D gene TRBD1, 5 bases. Germline-derived CDR1 and CDR2 are MGHRA and YSYEKL. CDR3 length: 15 residues. The V end was cut by 0 bases, the J end by 4 bases, with 13 bases between. This CDR3 is CASSQEASGFYEQYF. The DNA for the CDR3 is TGCGCCAGCAGCCAAGAGGCCTCAGGGTTTTACGAGCAGTACTTC.

V is TRBV11-1 and J is TRBJ1-1; D remains ambiguous. Per germline, CDR1 SGHAT and CDR2 FQDESV (reference sequence). CDR3 length: 14 residues. V was clipped by 6 bases and J by 1 base, with 12 bases between them. CDR3 nucleotides: TGTGCCAGCAGACCCCCAGCCGCGAACACTGAAGCTTTCTTT. Translating it yields CASRPPAANTEAFF. Drawing the rest from reference TRBV11-1 and TRBJ1-1, the complete variable domain is EAEVAQSPRYKITEKSQAVAFWCDPISGHATLYWYRQILGQGPELLVQFQDESVVDDSQLPKDRFSAERLKGVDSTLKIQPAELGDSAMYLCASRPPAANTEAFFGQGTRLTVV.

This chain uses TRBV19 with TRBJ1-4, with 7 bases matching TRBD1. The length of the CDR3 is 15 residues. Per germline, CDR1 LNHDA and CDR2 SQIVND (reference sequence). V gave up 1 base and J gave up 7 bases; unmatched junction bases: 6. In DNA, the CDR3 is TGTGCCAGTAGTATAGTCGGACAGGCGGGTGAAAAACTGTTTTTT. Amino acids: CASSIVGQAGEKLFF.

The genes are TRBV5-1 and TRBJ1-4; possibly TRBD1 for D (5 bases). There are 13 residues in the CDR3. Trimming removed 5 bases from V and 8 bases from J, with 13 bases in between. In germline, CDR1 is SGHRS, CDR2 YFSETQ. The CDR3 sequence: CASRSREGEKLFF. The CDR3 DNA sequence: TGCGCCAGCAGGTCACGGGAGGGGGAAAAACTGTTTTTT.

The chain carries TRBV7-9 and TRBJ1-2; the D is unclear. The V end lost 1 base, the J end lost 3 bases, and 6 bases lay between the germline ends. Germline CDR1 and CDR2: SEHNR and FQNEAQ (reference sequence). The CDR3 loop spans 13 amino acids. As DNA, the CDR3 is TGTGCCAGCAGCTTAGAGGCTCACTATGGCTACACCTTC. This codes for CASSLEAHYGYTF.

V is TRBV18 and J is TRBJ2-1; the D gene is possibly TRBD2 (6 bases). This CDR3 region has 13 residues. V gave up 5 bases and J gave up 8 bases, with 13 bases separating them. The germline V gene encodes CDR1 KGHSH and CDR2 LQKENI. The CDR3 is CASSAGLKDEQFF. The CDR3 region has the DNA TGTGCCAGCTCAGCGGGACTTAAAGATGAGCAGTTCTTC.

The chain combines TRBV6-5 with TRBJ1-2; 7 bases are a match to TRBD1. Unmatched junction bases numbered 6, after V lost 2 bases and J lost 6 bases. The length of the CDR3 is 14 residues. Germline loops: CDR1 MNHEY, CDR2 SVGAGI. The CDR3 DNA follows: TGTGCCAGCAGTTACCAAGGGGGCCGGGATGGCTACACCTTC. Translation: CASSYQGGRDGYTF.

V and J are TRBV4-1 and TRBJ2-2, with 9 nucleotides matching TRBD1. The CDR3 contains 15 residues. CDR1 MGHRA and CDR2 YSYEKL come from the germline V gene. Trimming took 1 base from V and 4 from J; bases not matched to a gene: 1. CDR3 in DNA: TGCGCCAGCAGCCAAGGGACAGGGGTCACCGGGGAGCTGTTTTTT. This translates into CASSQGTGVTGELFF.

The chain employs TRBV18 and TRBJ2-7, with 10 bases matching TRBD2. V lost 2 bases, J lost 3 bases, and 7 bases stayed unmatched. The CDR3 totals 16 residues. Germline CDR1 and CDR2: KGHSH and LQKENI. CDR3 DNA: TGTGCCAGCTCACCAAATCCTAGCGGGGGATTCTACGAGCAGTACTTC. Protein product: CASSPNPSGGFYEQYF. Based on the CDR3 plus reference TRBV18 and TRBJ2-7, the full variable domain is NAGVMQNPRHLVRRRGQEARLRCSPMKGHSHVYWYRQLPEEGLKFMVYLQKENIIDESGMPKERFSAEFPKEGPSILRIQQVVRGDSAAYFCASSPNPSGGFYEQYFGPGTRLTVT.

The V and J genes are TRBV27 and TRBJ1-5, with TRBD1 identical over 7 bases. Germline V gene sequence: CDR1 MNHEY, CDR2 SMNVEV (reference sequence). The CDR3 has 13 residues. After removal of 6 bases from V and 2 bases from J, the junction contained 1 base not matched to a gene. The CDR3 bases are TGTGCCAGCAGGGGGACAGGCAATCAGCCCCAGCATTTT. It specifies CASRGTGNQPQHF.

This chain uses TRBV14 with TRBJ1-1; 7 nucleotides match TRBD1. Germline V lookup: CDR1 SGHDN, CDR2 FVKESK. The CDR3 runs to 13 residues. V gave up 6 bases and J gave up 3 bases; unmatched junction bases: 4. The CDR3 nucleotides are TGTGCCAGCAGGAGGGGGCTGGACACTGAAGCTTTCTTT. It specifies CASRRGLDTEAFF.

This clone was found a few times. This chain links TRBV6-1 with TRBJ1-2; tentative D call: TRBD1 (5 bases). V lost 7 bases and J lost 8, with 14 bases in between. CDR3 length equals 12 residues. The germline gives CDR1 MNHNS, CDR2 SASEGT. The CDR3 DNA reads as TGTGCCAGCACCGACAGTGTGCGGGGCTACACCTTC. It is translated as CASTDSVRGYTF.

This clone came up a few times. The chain carries TRBV6-5 and TRBJ2-1; D call uncertain. CDR3 size: 15 residues. The germline gives CDR1 MNHEY, CDR2 SVGAGI. With 0 bases removed from V and 3 bases from J, the gap between germline ends came to 9 bases. CDR3 amino acids: CASSYSSSIYNEQFF. CDR3 sequence (DNA): TGTGCCAGCAGTTACTCGAGTAGCATCTACAATGAGCAGTTCTTC.

The V gene is TRBV4-2, the J gene TRBJ1-2, with D unresolved. CDR3 length: 13 residues. The V gene's germline CDR1 is LGHNA and CDR2 YNFKEQ. With 0 bases removed from V and 5 bases from J, the gap between germline ends came to 7 bases. The DNA of the CDR3 is TGTGCCAGCAGCCAAGAGAACTTATATGGCTACACCTTC. Translation: CASSQENLYGYTF.

CDR3 in DNA: TGTGCCAGCAGCGTAGCTACGGGTAGTACAGATACGCAGTATTTT. Protein: CASSVATGSTDTQYF. The chain links TRBV9 to TRBJ2-3; D unresolved. Trimming stripped 0 bases from V and 3 bases from J, with 11 bases between. Germline V gives CDR1 SGDLS, CDR2 YYNGEE. The CDR3 length is 15 residues.

The chain combines TRBV2 with TRBJ1-1; D remains ambiguous. This CDR3 has 13 amino acids. Germline lookup yields CDR1 SNHLY and CDR2 FYNNEI. V was cut by 7 bases and J by 3 bases, with 12 bases left in between. The CDR3 region has the DNA TGTGCCAGCATCTGGGGTCTCGACACTGAAGCTTTCTTT. Amino acid sequence: CASIWGLDTEAFF.

A few counts support this clone. As DNA, the CDR3 is TGCGCCAGCAGCCAAGTATATAGCAATCAGCCCCAGCATTTT. Residues: CASSQVYSNQPQHF. V is TRBV4-1 and J is TRBJ1-5; no firm D call. Germline-derived CDR1 and CDR2 are MGHRA and YSYEKL. This CDR3 contains 14 residues. Trimming left V 1 base short and J 0 bases short, with 4 bases between.

The chain couples TRBV14 to TRBJ1-3; perhaps TRBD1 as D (6 bases). CDR3 size: 18 residues. Germline CDR1 is SGHDN and CDR2 is FVKESK. With 1 base removed from V and 2 bases from J, the gap between germline ends came to 18 bases. CDR3 loop: CASSQGSWGGRTGNTIYF. DNA for the CDR3: TGTGCCAGCAGCCAAGGGAGTTGGGGGGGCAGGACTGGAAACACCATATATTTT.

V and J are TRBV2 and TRBJ2-3, with D unresolved. Trimming shortened V by 9 bases and J by 1 base, and 11 bases separated the two germline ends. Germline CDR1 SNHLY, CDR2 FYNNEI. This CDR3 is 13 amino acids long. The CDR3 coding sequence is TGTGCCAGAGAAGGGCAGGGCACAGATACGCAGTATTTT. Its translation is CAREGQGTDTQYF.